These 15 T cell receptor beta chains originate from one sample sequenced in a study of cytomegalovirus exposure and HLA in healthy donors. The PCR was carried out with 60 Vbeta primers and 13 Jbeta primers. Only in-frame clones appear in the TCRdb table, and some are missing; sequencing was by immunoSEQ multiplex PCR. This sample has roughly 200,000 clones; more than 60% occur once, and the top ten carry 2.7%. The sequencing input was PBMCs. The receptors stem from a woman aged 55-70 years in good health and CMV-seropositive.

The chain recombines TRBV7-9 with TRBJ2-1, with TRBD2 matching over 8 bases. The CDR3 totals 17 residues. Germline assignment: CDR1 SEHNR and CDR2 FQNEAQ (reference sequence). Unmatched junction bases numbered 11, after V lost 5 bases and J lost 2 bases. CDR3 in amino acids: CASSPFLVAGPYNEQFF. The CDR3 nucleotides read TGTGCCAGCAGCCCCTTCCTGGTAGCGGGACCCTACAATGAGCAGTTCTTC. The full variable domain, its missing parts supplied by reference TRBV7-9 and TRBJ2-1, is DTGVSQNPRHKITKRGQNVTFRCDPISEHNRLYWYRQTLGQGPEFLTYFQNEAQLEKSRLLSDRFSAERPKGSFSTLEIQRTEQGDSAMYLCASSPFLVAGPYNEQFFGPGTRLTVL.

A remark on this clone: One end of the junction varies from germline; a read error may be responsible. The chain carries TRBV30 and TRBJ2-7, with a weak D call TRBD2 (5 bases). The germline CDR1 and CDR2 sequences are GTSNPN and SVGIG (reference sequence). The CDR3 sequence is 12 residues long. The DNA for the CDR3 is TGTGCCTGGAGAGGTAGCGCCTACGAGCAGTGCTTC. Its protein product is CAWRGSAYEQCF.

V usage is TRBV27 and J usage is TRBJ2-1; tentatively, D is TRBD2 (7 bases). Germline CDR1 and CDR2: MNHEY and SMNVEV (reference sequence). With 2 bases removed from V and 0 bases from J, the gap between germline ends came to 14 bases. The CDR3 has 17 residues. The CDR3 DNA is TGTGCCAGCAGTTTAGGTCGGGGGGCGCGCTCCTACAATGAGCAGTTCTTC. It is translated as CASSLGRGARSYNEQFF.

CDR3 sequence (DNA): TGTGCCAGCAGCTCGGGACTATCACTCGGGGAGCAGTACTTC. This sequence encodes CASSSGLSLGEQYF. J is TRBJ2-5 and V is TRBV7-6, with 7 bases matching TRBD2. J was trimmed by 11 bases and V by 4 bases; bases with no gene match: 13. This CDR3 is built from 14 residues. CDR1 and CDR2 (germline): SGHVS, FNYEAQ. Combining the CDR3 with reference TRBV7-6 and TRBJ2-5 gives the whole variable domain GAGVSQSPRYKVTKRGQDVALRCDPISGHVSLYWYRQALGQGPEFLTYFNYEAQQDKSGLPNDRFSAERPEGSISTLTIQRTEQRDSAMYRCASSSGLSLGEQYFGPGTRLLVL.

This sequence joins TRBV18 and TRBJ1-4; 7 positions match TRBD1. The germline gives CDR1 KGHSH, CDR2 LQKENI. The CDR3 length is 18 residues. V gave up 1 base and J gave up 4 bases; unmatched junction bases: 12. The CDR3 region has the DNA TGTGCCAGCTCACCACGAACCCGGGACAGCCTAATTAATGAAAAACTGTTTTTT. It yields the protein CASSPRTRDSLINEKLFF.

V and J are TRBV7-2 and TRBJ2-1; weak D call: TRBD2 (6 bases). The CDR3 is 11 residues long. Trimming shortened V by 4 bases and J by 9 bases, and 7 bases separated the two germline ends. The germline V gene encodes CDR1 SGHTA and CDR2 FQGNSA. The CDR3 nucleotides are TGTGCCAGCAGCTCGGAGGGTGAGCAGTTCTTC. Amino acids: CASSSEGEQFF.

The V and J genes are TRBV5-1 and TRBJ1-3; the D is unclear. This CDR3 comprises 15 residues. Trimming stripped 4 bases from V and 0 bases from J, with 11 bases between. Looked up from germline, CDR1 is SGHRS and CDR2 is YFSETQ. CDR3 loop: CASSLALSSGNTIYF. Written as DNA, the CDR3 is TGCGCCAGCAGCCTAGCATTATCCTCTGGAAACACCATATATTTT.

On this clone: A junction end diverges from the germline sequence, so it may reflect a read error. The chain employs TRBV7-2 and TRBJ2-3; D remains ambiguous. The CDR3 contains 12 residues. In germline, CDR1 is SGHTA, CDR2 FQGNSA. The CDR3 loop reads CASSLDRYTQYF. The CDR3 DNA reads TGTGCCAGCAGTTTAGATAGATATACGCAGTATTTT.

The chain is built from TRBV6-5 and TRBJ2-2, with 7 positions matching TRBD1. CDR3 size: 15 residues. V was clipped by 6 bases and J by 7 bases; unmatched bases: 11. Germline V gene sequence: CDR1 MNHEY, CDR2 SVGAGI. The CDR3 is CASRTEGAGGGELFF. CDR3 DNA sequence: TGTGCCAGCAGAACCGAGGGGGCAGGGGGCGGGGAGCTGTTTTTT.

The rearrangement uses TRBV4-2 and TRBJ1-3, with TRBD1 identical over 7 bases. The CDR3 is made up of 16 amino acids. Germline trimming cut 3 bases from V and 0 bases from J; bases unmatched to any gene: 5. Germline-derived CDR1 and CDR2 are LGHNA and YNFKEQ. CDR3 bases: TGTGCCAGCAGCCAGTCTGACAGGGACTCTGGAAACACCATATATTTT. Translation gives CASSQSDRDSGNTIYF.

The CDR3 bases are TGTGCCAGCAGCAGTCCCGGGACAGGGAAGGGCACCTTC. Protein: CASSSPGTGKGTF. The chain is built from TRBV28 and TRBJ1-2; TRBD1 matches at 9 bases. Germline V lookup: CDR1 MDHEN, CDR2 SYDVKM. This CDR3 contains 13 residues. V was pared by 6 bases and J by 13 bases, with 12 bases of the junction left unmatched.

This clone was found a few times. The rearrangement uses TRBV20-1 and TRBJ1-1; no clear D. V was pared by 2 bases and J by 8 bases, with 6 bases between. There are 10 residues in the CDR3. The germline gives CDR1 DFQATT, CDR2 SNEGSKA (reference sequence). CDR3 sequence reads: CSARSEEAFF. In DNA form, the CDR3 reads TGCAGTGCTAGATCCGAGGAAGCTTTCTTT.

This rearrangement joins TRBV30 to TRBJ1-2, with TRBD1 identical over 7 bases. The CDR3 contains 15 residues. Trimming at V came to 2 bases and at J to 5 bases, leaving 11 bases not matched to a gene. Germline assignment: CDR1 GTSNPN and CDR2 SVGIG (reference sequence). CDR3 sequence: CAWSRGDSIFYGYTF. CDR3 bases: TGTGCCTGGAGTAGGGGGGACAGCATATTTTATGGCTACACCTTC.

The rearrangement links TRBV5-1 to TRBJ2-2, with TRBD1 matching over 7 bases. V gave up 5 bases and J gave up 2 bases; unmatched junction bases: 3. CDR3 length: 14 residues. Looked up from germline, CDR1 is SGHRS and CDR2 is YFSETQ. The CDR3 sequence: CASRGTVNTGELFF. For the CDR3, the DNA is TGCGCCAGCAGGGGGACAGTAAACACCGGGGAGCTGTTTTTT. Using reference TRBV5-1 and TRBJ2-2 for the parts outside the CDR3, the full variable domain is KAGVTQTPRYLIKTRGQQVTLSCSPISGHRSVSWYQQTPGQGLQFLFEYFSETQRNKGNFPGRFSGRQFSNSRSEMNVSTLELGDSALYLCASRGTVNTGELFFGEGSRLTVL.

This rearrangement joins TRBV14 to TRBJ1-1, with a possible D match to TRBD1 (6 bases). V was cut by 5 bases and J by 7 bases, with 11 bases left in between. Per the germline V gene, CDR1 is SGHDN and CDR2 is FVKESK. The CDR3 runs to 12 residues. CDR3 loop: CASSEQGYEAFF. CDR3 nucleotide sequence: TGTGCCAGCAGCGAACAGGGTTATGAAGCTTTCTTT.